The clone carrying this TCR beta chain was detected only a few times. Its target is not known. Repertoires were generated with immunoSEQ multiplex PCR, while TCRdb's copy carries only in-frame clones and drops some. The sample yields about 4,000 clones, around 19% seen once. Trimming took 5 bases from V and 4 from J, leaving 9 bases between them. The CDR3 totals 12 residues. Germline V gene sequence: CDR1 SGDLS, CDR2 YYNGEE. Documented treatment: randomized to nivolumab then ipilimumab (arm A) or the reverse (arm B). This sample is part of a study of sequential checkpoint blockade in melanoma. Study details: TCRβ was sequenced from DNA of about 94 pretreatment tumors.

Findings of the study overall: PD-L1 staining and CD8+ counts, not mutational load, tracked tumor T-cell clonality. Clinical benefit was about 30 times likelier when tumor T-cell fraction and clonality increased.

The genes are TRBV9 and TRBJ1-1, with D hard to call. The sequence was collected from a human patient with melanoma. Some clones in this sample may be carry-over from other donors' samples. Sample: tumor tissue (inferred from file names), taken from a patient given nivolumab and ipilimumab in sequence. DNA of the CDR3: TGTGCCAGCAGTGGGATGGTCACTGAAGCTTTCTTT. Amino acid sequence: CASSGMVTEAFF.